Presented here are 23 T cell receptor beta chains from one specimen sequenced in a study of blood T cell repertoires in COVID-19. Using immunoSEQ multiplex PCR, the repertoire was profiled, and TCRdb retains in-frame clones only, with some absent. In the table there are 100,000 to 120,000 clones, approximately 76% of which are singletons. The sample taken for sequencing was peripheral blood. Receptors originate from a woman aged 65 to 85 with acute or convalescent COVID-19.

J is TRBJ2-1 and V is TRBV7-9; perhaps TRBD2 as D (5 bases). CDR1 and CDR2 (germline): SEHNR, FQNEAQ (reference sequence). This CDR3 has 15 amino acids. Trimming left V 5 bases short and J 10 bases short, with 21 bases between. CDR3 coding DNA: TGTGCCAGCAGCCCCCTGACTGGGCGGGCGAAAGAGCAGTTCTTC. This gives the protein CASSPLTGRAKEQFF.

The J gene is TRBJ2-7, the V gene TRBV28; 11 bases fit TRBD2. J gave up 6 bases and V 5 bases, and 12 bases lay outside the gene matches. Per the germline V gene, CDR1 is MDHEN and CDR2 is SYDVKM. The CDR3 is made up of 16 amino acids. CDR3 DNA sequence: TGTGCCAGCAGTCCTCCGAGTTTAGCGGGGGGGCTCGAGCAGTACTTC. Its translation: CASSPPSLAGGLEQYF.

CDR3 bases: TGTGCCAGCAGTGATGGGGGACAGGGGAATCAGCCCCAGCATTTT. It is translated as CASSDGGQGNQPQHF. This rearrangement joins TRBV2 to TRBJ1-5; 10 bases align to TRBD1. Germline CDR1 is SNHLY and CDR2 is FYNNEI. The CDR3 covers 15 residues. J lost 4 bases, V lost 3 bases, and 3 bases had no gene match.

This clone was seen a single time. The V gene is TRBV7-8, the J gene TRBJ2-3; 9 bases align to TRBD2. J was trimmed by 0 bases and V by 6 bases; bases with no gene match: 1. The CDR3 length is 14 residues. Per the germline V gene, CDR1 is SGHVS and CDR2 is FQNEAQ. DNA for the CDR3: TGTGCCAGCAGGCGGGGGGGGAGCACAGATACGCAGTATTTT. It codes for CASRRGGSTDTQYF.

This clone showed up just once. The J gene is TRBJ2-7, the V gene TRBV27; TRBD1 matches at 8 bases. This CDR3 comprises 21 residues. The V and J ends lost 3 bases and 4 bases, in that order; junction bases with no gene match: 26. Germline assignment: CDR1 MNHEY and CDR2 SMNVEV (reference sequence). CDR3 loop: CASSFGASGQGANRPTYEQYF. The CDR3 DNA follows: TGTGCCAGCAGTTTCGGAGCTAGTGGCCAGGGGGCCAACCGCCCTACGTACGAGCAGTACTTC.

This clone was seen once. The V and J genes are TRBV5-4 and TRBJ2-1, with 7 nucleotides matching TRBD2. CDR1 and CDR2 (germline): SGHNT, YYREEE (reference sequence). There are 18 residues in the CDR3. V lost 4 bases to trimming and J lost 0 bases; unmatched junction nucleotides: 13. Written as DNA, the CDR3 is TGTGCCAGCAGCCCACGGGGGGTCCAAAGACGCTCCTACAATGAGCAGTTCTTC. Its protein is CASSPRGVQRRSYNEQFF.

The chain recombines TRBV5-4 with TRBJ1-2; D is perhaps TRBD1 (5 bases). Between the trimmed V and J ends, which lost 3 bases and 6 bases, there was a span of 18 bases. This CDR3 contains 15 residues. Germline V lookup: CDR1 SGHNT, CDR2 YYREEE (reference sequence). CDR3 DNA sequence: TGTGCCAGCAGCTCCCCCGGGGGTATAATTGATGGCTACACCTTC. Its translation: CASSSPGGIIDGYTF.

V and J are TRBV4-3 and TRBJ1-1; D unresolved. The germline CDR1 and CDR2 sequences are LGHNA and YSLEER. Trimming pared 1 base from V and 5 bases from J, leaving 11 bases between. This CDR3 has 14 residues. CDR3 nucleotides: TGCGCCAGCAGCCAAGTTCGAGATTCAACTGAAGCTTTCTTT. Its protein product is CASSQVRDSTEAFF.

The J gene is TRBJ2-3, the V gene TRBV9; D call uncertain. The V gene lost 2 bases and the J gene lost 4 bases, with 8 bases spanning the gap. Germline CDR1 SGDLS, CDR2 YYNGEE. The CDR3 runs to 13 residues. In DNA, the CDR3 is TGTGCCAGCAGCGTCGTGCTAGCAGATACGCAGTATTTT. Its protein is CASSVVLADTQYF.

This sequence joins TRBV19 and TRBJ2-6, with 8 bases matching TRBD1. CDR1 LNHDA and CDR2 SQIVND come from the germline V gene (reference sequence). V lost 3 bases to trimming and J lost 3 bases; unmatched junction nucleotides: 4. The CDR3 is 16 amino acids. The CDR3 loop is CASSMQGANGANVLTF. The CDR3 nucleotides read TGTGCCAGTAGTATGCAGGGGGCGAATGGGGCCAACGTCCTGACTTTC.

The rearrangement links TRBV25-1 to TRBJ2-3; no clear D gene. V lost 8 bases and J lost 6, with 18 bases in between. CDR1 MGHDK and CDR2 SYGVNS come from the germline V gene. There are 14 residues in the CDR3. CDR3 DNA sequence: TGTGCCAGCCAACTCCCGGTACCGCCTGATACGCAGTATTTT. Protein: CASQLPVPPDTQYF.

The chain has TRBV5-1 and TRBJ2-1; 9 bases are a match to TRBD2. CDR3 length: 15 amino acids. Germline-derived CDR1 and CDR2 are SGHRS and YFSETQ. The junction had 8 bases not matched to a gene; V was cut back by 4 bases and J by 6 bases. As DNA, the CDR3 is TGCGCCAGCAGCCAATCTAGCGGGGATGGCAATGAGCAGTTCTTC. It translates to CASSQSSGDGNEQFF.

Comments on this clone: The junction differs from germline at one of its ends, possibly a read error. The rearrangement links TRBV4-1 to TRBJ1-5, with a possible D match to TRBD1 (5 bases). The germline gives CDR1 MGHRA, CDR2 YSYEKL. This CDR3 contains 15 residues. The CDR3 protein is CASSKDSYSNQPQHF. In DNA, the CDR3 is TGCGCCAGCAGCAAAGACAGTTATAGCAATCAGCCCCAGCATTTT.

V and J are TRBV7-9 and TRBJ1-4, with a possible D match to TRBD1 (5 bases). Between the trimmed V and J ends, which lost 0 bases and 4 bases, there was a span of 9 bases. The CDR3 spans 15 residues. Germline assignment: CDR1 SEHNR and CDR2 FQNEAQ (reference sequence). The CDR3 nucleotides are TGTGCCAGCAGCTTAGCGTCCAGGGTTAATGAAAAACTGTTTTTT. Translating gives CASSLASRVNEKLFF.

The rearrangement links TRBV2 to TRBJ2-1; 12 bases line up with TRBD2. Germline loops: CDR1 SNHLY, CDR2 FYNNEI. The junction had 8 bases not matched to a gene; V was cut back by 7 bases and J by 7 bases. The CDR3 spans 15 residues. The CDR3 loop is CASNVGLAGRNEQFF. For the CDR3, the DNA is TGTGCCAGCAATGTAGGACTAGCGGGGAGAAATGAGCAGTTCTTC.

This clone was recorded a few times. The chain employs TRBV3-1 (or the pseudogene TRBV3-2) and TRBJ1-5; 8 nucleotides agree with TRBD1. V lost 3 bases, J lost 5 bases, and 3 bases stayed unmatched. This CDR3 spans 14 amino acids. Germline V gives CDR1 LGHDT, CDR2 YNNKEL (reference sequence). CDR3 in amino acids: CASSQATGDQPQHF. As DNA, the CDR3 is TGTGCCAGCAGCCAGGCGACAGGGGATCAGCCCCAGCATTTT.

V is TRBV19 and J is TRBJ2-1; D remains unclear. CDR3 length: 11 amino acids. The germline V gene has CDR1 LNHDA and CDR2 SQIVND (reference sequence). V was pared by 9 bases and J by 8 bases, with 11 bases between. Written as DNA, the CDR3 is TGTGCCAGCCGCTCCGTAGATGAGCAGTTCTTC. Protein sequence: CASRSVDEQFF.

The chain joins TRBV7-2 to TRBJ2-3, with D possibly being TRBD1 (5 bases). This CDR3 region has 16 residues. V lost 1 base, J lost 0 bases, and 11 bases lay in between. Looked up from germline, CDR1 is SGHTA and CDR2 is FQGNSA. The CDR3 sequence: CASSLGYAGSTDTQYF. The CDR3 DNA follows: TGTGCCAGCAGCTTAGGGTATGCAGGGAGCACAGATACGCAGTATTTT. Looking up the rest from reference TRBV7-2 and TRBJ2-3 gives the full variable domain: GAGVSQSPSNKVTEKGKDVELRCDPISGHTALYWYRQSLGQGLEFLIYFQGNSAPDKSGLPSDRFSAERTGGSVSTLTIQRTQQEDSAVYLCASSLGYAGSTDTQYFGPGTRLTVL.

This clone was counted only a few times. V usage is TRBV6-1 and J usage is TRBJ1-1, with D perhaps matching TRBD1 (6 bases). There are 18 residues in the CDR3. The germline V gene has CDR1 MNHNS and CDR2 SASEGT. The V end was cut by 4 bases, the J end by 7 bases, with 28 bases between. CDR3 residues: CASSGGGQSLWSTDEAFF. CDR3 in DNA: TGTGCCAGCAGTGGGGGGGGCCAGTCCTTATGGTCCACCGATGAAGCTTTCTTT.

The chain employs TRBV28 and TRBJ1-4, with 8 nucleotides matching TRBD1. Unmatched junction bases numbered 10, after V lost 6 bases and J lost 7 bases. The CDR3 runs to 15 residues. Germline CDR1 and CDR2: MDHEN and SYDVKM. The CDR3 sequence is CASRNSGGEIEKLFF. The CDR3 DNA is TGTGCCAGCAGAAACTCAGGGGGCGAGATTGAAAAACTGTTTTTT.

This sequence joins TRBV15 and TRBJ2-5; 8 nucleotides line up with TRBD2. Unmatched junction bases numbered 9, after V lost 2 bases and J lost 4 bases. The CDR3 contains 16 residues. Germline CDR1 is LNHNV and CDR2 is YYDKDF (reference sequence). The CDR3 protein is CATSRPGLGGRETQYF. CDR3 DNA sequence: TGTGCCACCAGCAGACCGGGACTAGGGGGACGAGAGACCCAGTACTTC. Complete variable domain (other parts from reference TRBV15 and TRBJ2-5): DAMVIQNPRYQVTQFGKPVTLSCSQTLNHNVMYWYQQKSSQAPKLLFHYYDKDFNNEADTPDNFQSRRPNTSFCFLDIRSPGLGDTAMYLCATSRPGLGGRETQYFGPGTRLLVL.

The chain couples TRBV19 to TRBJ2-5; 8 bases align to TRBD2. The CDR3 extends over 15 amino acids. The V segment lost 6 bases and the J segment 5 bases; nucleotides outside the gene matches: 11. Germline V CDR1 and CDR2: LNHDA, SQIVND (reference sequence). The CDR3 DNA reads TGTGCCAGTAGAGGGAGCGGGGGAGGTTTGGAGACCCAGTACTTC. This sequence encodes CASRGSGGGLETQYF.

A word on this clone: A much larger clone is a single base away; this may be a read error. V is TRBV7-2 and J is TRBJ2-2, with 8 bases matching TRBD1. CDR1 SGHTA and CDR2 FQGNSA come from the germline V gene. V was pared by 5 bases and J by 0 bases, with 2 bases of the junction left unmatched. The CDR3 sequence is 15 residues long. The CDR3 nucleotides read TGTGCCAGCAGCCTGGGACAGGCGAACACCGGGGAGCTGTTTTTT. Translating gives CASSLGQANTGELFF.